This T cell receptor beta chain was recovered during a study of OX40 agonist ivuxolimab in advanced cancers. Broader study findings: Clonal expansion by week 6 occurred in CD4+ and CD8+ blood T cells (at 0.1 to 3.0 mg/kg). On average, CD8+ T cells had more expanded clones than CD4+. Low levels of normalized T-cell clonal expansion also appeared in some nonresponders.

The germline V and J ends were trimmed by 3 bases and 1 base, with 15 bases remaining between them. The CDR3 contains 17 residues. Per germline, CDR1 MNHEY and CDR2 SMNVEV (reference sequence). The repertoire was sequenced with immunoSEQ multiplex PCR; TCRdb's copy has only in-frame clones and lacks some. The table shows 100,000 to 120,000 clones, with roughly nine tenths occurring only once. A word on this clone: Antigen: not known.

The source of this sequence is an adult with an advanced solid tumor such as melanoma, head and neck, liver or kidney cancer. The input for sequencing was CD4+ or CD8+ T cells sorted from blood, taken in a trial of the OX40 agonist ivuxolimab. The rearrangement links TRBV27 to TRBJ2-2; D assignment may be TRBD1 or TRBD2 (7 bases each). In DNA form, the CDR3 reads TGTGCCAGCAGTTTCCCAGGGGGGGGCAGGAACACCGGGGAGCTGTTTTTT. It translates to CASSFPGGGRNTGELFF.